This record concerns one TCR beta chain sequence. Antigen unknown. This sample is drawn from a study of T cell responses to AZD1222 COVID-19 vaccine. Sequencing was performed with immunoSEQ multiplex PCR; in TCRdb, only in-frame clones are kept and a portion is missing. There are around 130,000 clones in the sample; 85% to 90% occur only once, and 12% lies in the top ten. The germline CDR1 and CDR2 sequences are SGDLS and YYNGEE. V was cut by 0 bases and J by 6 bases, with 12 bases left in between. The CDR3 totals 14 residues. The study, taken as a whole, reports: No repertoire was sampled before or during the peak T cell response, only after it.

The receptor was derived from an adult in good health. Material: peripheral blood, obtained on day 0 of AZD1222 vaccination. This chain uses TRBV9 with TRBJ1-1, with D perhaps TRBD1 (5 bases). CDR3 bases: TGTGCCAGCAGCGTAGCTAGCAGGGAATCTGAAGCTTTCTTT. Translation gives CASSVASRESEAFF.